These 21 T cell receptor beta chains were sequenced from one sample in a study of regulatory T cells in long-lasting Graves disease. Construction of TCR beta libraries relied on iRepertoire HTBI primers and on Arm-PCR targeting CDR3 regions. TCRdb analysed the multiplex PCR reads with MiXCR anew, one entry per CDR3 protein. The sample has about 470,000 distinct CDR3 sequences, 14% to 15% seen once. Stated time point: newly diagnosed GD, antithyroid drugs for less than 3 months. Making the TCR library involved RNA that had been extracted from PBMCs. These data also featured in a second study, about T cells in Graves' hyperthyroidism and ophthalmopathy.

The sequences come from peripheral blood mononuclear cells (PBMCs), collected at new diagnosis, from a patient treated with antithyroid drugs. The receptor set was obtained from a woman aged 30 to 39 with Graves disease.

This clonotype was picked up many times. This CDR3 reads CASGINQPQHF. CDR3 bases: TGTGCCAGCGGTATCAATCAGCCCCAGCATTTT. The chain combines TRBV7-8 with TRBJ1-5; D ambiguous. Germline CDR1 reads SGHVS; CDR2 reads FQNEAQ. The CDR3 sequence is 11 residues long. The germline V and J ends were trimmed by 8 bases and 3 bases, with 5 bases remaining between them.

This clonotype was recorded at least ten times. CDR3 protein: CASRRLAGERTQYF. The CDR3, as DNA: TGTGCCAGCAGGAGACTAGCGGGAGAGCGCACGCAGTATTTT. This chain joins TRBV5-6 and TRBJ2-3; 12 bases line up with TRBD2. CDR3 length: 14 residues. After removal of 5 bases from V and 9 bases from J, the junction contained 7 bases not matched to a gene. Germline V gene data show CDR1 as SGHDT and CDR2 as YYEEEE.

As regards this clonotype: A much larger clone differs from this one at a single base, so this may be a read error. This chain connects TRBV27 to TRBJ1-5; D perhaps matches TRBD1 (5 bases). Germline lookup yields CDR1 MNHEY and CDR2 SMNVEV (reference sequence). The CDR3 length is 14 residues. The germline V and J ends were trimmed by 5 bases and 0 bases, with 8 bases remaining between them. The CDR3 protein is CASSEGTSNQPQHF. Written as DNA, the CDR3 is TGTGCCAGCAGTGAAGGGACTAGCAATCAGCCCCAGCATTTT.

This clonotype was detected many times. The chain joins TRBV20-1 to TRBJ2-1, with 14 bases identical to TRBD2. The CDR3 totals 15 residues. Germline loops: CDR1 DFQATT, CDR2 SNEGSKA (reference sequence). Germline trimming cut 6 bases from V and 9 bases from J; bases unmatched to any gene: 10. CDR3 sequence (DNA): TGCAGTGCCGTGGGACTAGCGGGAGAGAATGGTGAGCAGTTCTTC. It is translated as CSAVGLAGENGEQFF.

This clonotype was seen ten or more times. This chain connects TRBV19 to TRBJ2-5, with D uncertain. CDR1 and CDR2 from the germline V gene are LNHDA and SQIVND (reference sequence). Trimming shortened V by 0 bases and J by 1 base, and 6 bases separated the two germline ends. The CDR3 spans 14 residues. CDR3 coding DNA: TGTGCCAGTAGTATAGATCCCGCCCAAGAGACCCAGTACTTC. This sequence encodes CASSIDPAQETQYF.

The genes are TRBV20-1 and TRBJ2-1, with TRBD2 matching over 11 bases. The CDR3 spans 15 residues. The J segment lost 6 bases and the V segment lost 3 bases, leaving 7 bases of the junction unmatched. Looked up from germline, CDR1 is DFQATT and CDR2 is SNEGSKA (reference sequence). The CDR3 reads CSARPLAGELNEQFF. CDR3 DNA sequence: TGCAGTGCTAGGCCACTAGCGGGAGAGCTCAATGAGCAGTTCTTC.

This clonotype appeared many times. This chain uses TRBV6-5 with TRBJ2-5, with D possibly matching TRBD1 (7 bases). The ends were cut back, 0 bases at V and 5 bases at J, with 13 bases in the middle. In germline, CDR1 is MNHEY, CDR2 SVGAGI. This CDR3 spans 15 amino acids. The CDR3 region is CASSYSAAGGETQYF. CDR3 bases: TGTGCCAGCAGTTACTCTGCGGCAGGGGGGGAGACCCAGTACTTC.

The rearrangement uses TRBV5-5 and TRBJ2-2; 9 bases match TRBD2. The V gene end was trimmed by 3 bases and the J gene end by 4 bases; junction bases not matched to a gene: 19. The germline V gene encodes CDR1 SGHKS and CDR2 YYEKEE (reference sequence). The CDR3 has 20 residues. Here the CDR3 DNA reads TGTGCCAGCAGCTCAGGGTATCGGCTAGCGGGATGGTTGGGCACCGGGGAGCTGTTTTTT. Encoded protein: CASSSGYRLAGWLGTGELFF.

This clonotype turned up a few times. The V call is TRBV18, the J call TRBJ1-3; D not certain. V was shortened by 2 bases and J by 1 base, with 9 bases between the two germline ends. The CDR3 length is 15 residues. Germline lookup yields CDR1 KGHSH and CDR2 LQKENI. Here the CDR3 reads CASSPTGMSGNTIYF. The CDR3 DNA reads as TGTGCCAGCTCACCAACGGGGATGTCTGGAAACACCATATATTTT.

This clonotype was seen more than once but under ten times. The J gene is TRBJ1-4, the V gene TRBV7-9; 8 bases line up with TRBD1. The CDR3 runs to 18 residues. Germline lookup yields CDR1 SEHNR and CDR2 FQNEAQ (reference sequence). V lost 2 bases and J lost 8; bases outside the gene matches: 16. CDR3 amino acids: CASSLTAGGHGGGEKLFF. CDR3 DNA: TGTGCCAGCAGCTTAACTGCAGGGGGCCACGGAGGTGGCGAAAAACTGTTTTTT.

As for this clonotype: Given a much more abundant clone one base away, this may be a read error. The chain links TRBV11-2 to TRBJ2-3; possible D gene TRBD1, 6 bases. Germline V gene data show CDR1 as SGHAT and CDR2 as FQNNGV. This CDR3 is built from 14 residues. In DNA form, the CDR3 reads TGTGCCAGCAGCTTAGGAGGGGACACAGATGCGCAGTATTTT. This sequence encodes CASSLGGDTDAQYF.

This clonotype was found many times. The rearrangement uses TRBV27 and TRBJ2-1, with D tentatively TRBD2 (6 bases). CDR3 length equals 14 residues. CDR1 and CDR2 from the germline V gene are MNHEY and SMNVEV (reference sequence). Trimming cost V 1 base and J 6 bases, with 10 bases left between them. The CDR3 nucleotides are TGTGCCAGCAGTTTATTGGGCGGGGCCAATGAGCAGTTCTTC. Translation: CASSLLGGANEQFF.

This clonotype was picked up a small number of times. The rearrangement joins TRBV5-4 to TRBJ2-2; TRBD2 aligns across 7 bases. V shed 9 bases, J shed 3 bases, and the junction held 8 bases outside the gene matches. Germline V gene lookup returns CDR1 SGHNT and CDR2 YYREEE (reference sequence). This CDR3 comprises 14 residues. CDR3 DNA: TGTGCCATCCAAGCGGGACGGGACACCGGGGAGCTGTTTTTT. Translation gives CAIQAGRDTGELFF.

The gene calls are TRBV20-1 and TRBJ2-3, with 11 bases aligning to TRBD2. The CDR3 extends over 12 amino acids. CDR1 is DFQATT and CDR2 is SNEGSKA in the germline V gene (reference sequence). J gave up 3 bases and V 7 bases, and 0 bases lay outside the gene matches. DNA of the CDR3: TGCAGTGGACTAGCGGGGACAGATACGCAGTATTTT. Translated, it gives CSGLAGTDTQYF.

This clonotype was recorded many times. The chain recombines TRBV2 with TRBJ2-5; the D is unclear. From germline, CDR1 is SNHLY and CDR2 FYNNEI. The CDR3 totals 13 residues. The germline V and J ends were trimmed by 3 bases and 1 base, with 6 bases remaining between them. The CDR3 sequence: CASSDVFQETQYF. Here the CDR3 DNA reads TGTGCCAGCAGTGATGTCTTCCAAGAGACCCAGTACTTC.

The chain employs TRBV9 and TRBJ2-3; 7 nucleotides agree with TRBD2. V shed 3 bases, J shed 1 base, and the junction held 11 bases outside the gene matches. In germline, CDR1 is SGDLS, CDR2 YYNGEE. The CDR3 covers 17 residues. CDR3 protein: CASSGSASRERTDTQYF. CDR3 DNA sequence: TGTGCCAGCAGCGGGTCCGCTTCGCGGGAGCGCACAGATACGCAGTATTTT.

About this clonotype itself: A read error may explain this, as a much larger clone is one base away. V and J are TRBV28 and TRBJ1-1; 7 bases are a match to TRBD1. There are 17 residues in the CDR3. Looked up from germline, CDR1 is MDHEN and CDR2 is SYDVKM. CDR3 loop: CVSSSPGTVDLNTEAFF. DNA for the CDR3: TGTGTCAGCAGTTCGCCCGGGACAGTGGATTTGAACACTGAAGCTTTCTTT.

This clonotype was observed at least ten times. This rearrangement joins TRBV12-3 or TRBV12-4 to TRBJ2-5, with D tentatively TRBD1 (5 bases). The CDR3 sequence is 13 residues long. Trimming pared 7 bases from V and 2 bases from J, leaving 11 bases between. The DNA for the CDR3 is TGTGCCAGCACCATAGGGGTGCAAGAGACCCAGTACTTC. It yields the protein CASTIGVQETQYF.

This clonotype has more than one count but fewer than ten. V is TRBV28 and J is TRBJ1-3; tentative D call: TRBD1 (6 bases). The V gene lost 7 bases and the J gene lost 0 bases, with 10 bases spanning the gap. The CDR3 is 14 residues long. Per the germline V gene, CDR1 is MDHEN and CDR2 is SYDVKM. The CDR3 region is CASMTQGSGNTIYF. CDR3 sequence (DNA): TGTGCCAGCATGACACAGGGCTCTGGAAACACCATATATTTT.

In its sample, this clonotype was seen many times. V usage is TRBV7-9 and J usage is TRBJ2-5; no clear D. Trimming took 2 bases from V and 1 from J, leaving 11 bases between them. CDR3 length: 15 residues. CDR1 SEHNR and CDR2 FQNEAQ come from the germline V gene (reference sequence). The CDR3 region is CASSLRVQSQETQYF. The DNA of the CDR3 is TGTGCCAGCAGCTTAAGGGTACAGAGCCAAGAGACCCAGTACTTC.

This clonotype was seen repeatedly, ten times or more. V usage is TRBV6-9 and J usage is TRBJ2-1; no reliable D call. Trimming pared 3 bases from V and 0 bases from J, leaving 9 bases between. Per the germline V gene, CDR1 is MNHGY and CDR2 is SVAAGI. CDR3 size: 15 residues. The CDR3 sequence: CASSYSEDSYNEQFF. The DNA for the CDR3 is TGTGCCAGCAGTTACTCAGAGGACTCCTACAATGAGCAGTTCTTC.